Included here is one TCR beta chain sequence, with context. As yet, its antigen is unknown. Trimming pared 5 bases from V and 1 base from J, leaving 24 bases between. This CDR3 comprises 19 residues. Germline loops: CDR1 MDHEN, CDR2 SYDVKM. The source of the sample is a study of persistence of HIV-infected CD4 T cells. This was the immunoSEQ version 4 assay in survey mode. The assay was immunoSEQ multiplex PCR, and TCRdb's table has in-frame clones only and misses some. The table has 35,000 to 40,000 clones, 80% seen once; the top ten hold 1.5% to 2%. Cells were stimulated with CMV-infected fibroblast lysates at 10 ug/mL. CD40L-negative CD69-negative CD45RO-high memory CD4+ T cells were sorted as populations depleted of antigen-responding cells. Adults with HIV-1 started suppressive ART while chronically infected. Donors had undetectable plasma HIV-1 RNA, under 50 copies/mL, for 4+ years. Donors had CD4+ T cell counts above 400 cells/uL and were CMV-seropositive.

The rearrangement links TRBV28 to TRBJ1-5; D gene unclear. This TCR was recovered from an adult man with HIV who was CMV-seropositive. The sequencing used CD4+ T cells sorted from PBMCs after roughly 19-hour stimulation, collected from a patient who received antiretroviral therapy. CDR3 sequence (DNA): TGTGCCAGCAGTCCCCCCGAAAGAAGAAGCGGAAGGAGCAATCAGCCCCAGCATTTT. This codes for CASSPPERRSGRSNQPQHF.